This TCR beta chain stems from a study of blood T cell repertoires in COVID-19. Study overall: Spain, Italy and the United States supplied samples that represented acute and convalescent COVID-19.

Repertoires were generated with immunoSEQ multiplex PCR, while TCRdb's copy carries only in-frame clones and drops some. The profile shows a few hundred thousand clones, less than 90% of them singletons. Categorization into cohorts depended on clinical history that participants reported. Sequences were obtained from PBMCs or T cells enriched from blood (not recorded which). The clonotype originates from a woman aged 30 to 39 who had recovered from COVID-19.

In DNA form, the CDR3 reads TGTGCCAGCTCAACCGGGACAGGGGGCTTAAACGAGCAGTACTTC. Translated: CASSTGTGGLNEQYF. The genes are TRBV18 and TRBJ2-7; 12 bases fit TRBD1. The length of the CDR3 is 15 residues. The V segment lost 5 bases and the J segment 5 bases; nucleotides outside the gene matches: 7. CDR1 is KGHSH and CDR2 is LQKENI in the germline V gene.